The next 14 T cell receptor beta chains were all read from a single sample in a study of control samples from healthy donors and cancer patients. The table came from immunoSEQ multiplex PCR; TCRdb's copy has only in-frame clones and leaves some out. The table shows just over 80,000 clones, with around 92% occurring only once. Material for sequencing was blood. The receptors shown here come from a man aged 45-65 years in good health.

The chain joins TRBV2 to TRBJ1-5; no clear D gene. Germline assignment: CDR1 SNHLY and CDR2 FYNNEI. V lost 6 bases to trimming and J lost 4 bases, with 7 bases between them. This CDR3 region has 12 residues. The CDR3 loop is CASRAWNQPQHF. DNA of the CDR3: TGTGCCAGCAGGGCATGGAATCAGCCCCAGCATTTT.

The V and J genes are TRBV30 and TRBJ2-3; 12 bases are a match to TRBD2. The CDR3 has 13 amino acids. Losses at the gene ends were 7 bases for V and 6 bases for J; bases not matched to a gene: 5. CDR1 and CDR2 (germline): GTSNPN, SVGIG (reference sequence). This CDR3 is CASGLAGSDTQYF. The CDR3 DNA reads as TGTGCCTCGGGACTAGCGGGTTCGGATACGCAGTATTTT.

This clone was counted a single time. The chain employs TRBV19 and TRBJ2-3; 9 positions agree with TRBD1. The V gene end was trimmed by 8 bases and the J gene end by 3 bases; junction bases not matched to a gene: 6. CDR3 length equals 14 residues. Germline lookup yields CDR1 LNHDA and CDR2 SQIVND (reference sequence). The CDR3 spells CASSGQGKTDTQYF. The CDR3 coding sequence is TGTGCCAGTTCAGGACAGGGGAAAACAGATACGCAGTATTTT.

This clone turned up a few times. This chain uses TRBV10-2 with TRBJ1-2; weak D call: TRBD1 (5 bases). Trimming shortened V by 1 base and J by 13 bases, and 16 bases separated the two germline ends. The CDR3 totals 13 residues. Germline V lookup: CDR1 WSHSY, CDR2 SAAADI. The CDR3 DNA reads as TGCGCCAGCAGTGAGTTCTGGCAGGGTCATTTCACCTTC. As protein: CASSEFWQGHFTF.

This clone was detected only once. J is TRBJ2-2 and V is TRBV7-3; D gene ambiguous. CDR3 length: 13 residues. V was shortened by 5 bases and J by 0 bases, with 4 bases between the two germline ends. Germline V gene data show CDR1 as SGHTA and CDR2 as FQGTGA. Here the CDR3 DNA reads TGTGCCAGCAGCGTTGCGAACACCGGGGAGCTGTTTTTT. Its translation is CASSVANTGELFF.

The V call is TRBV7-6, the J call TRBJ2-7, with D possibly matching TRBD2 (6 bases). The CDR3 runs to 15 residues. The germline V gene has CDR1 SGHVS and CDR2 FNYEAQ. The germline V and J ends were trimmed by 3 bases and 3 bases, with 15 bases remaining between them. CDR3: CASSFRTRDFYEQYF. DNA of the CDR3: TGTGCCAGCAGCTTCAGGACCCGGGACTTCTACGAGCAGTACTTC. The entire variable domain, with the rest obtained from reference TRBV7-6 and TRBJ2-7, is as follows: GAGVSQSPRYKVTKRGQDVALRCDPISGHVSLYWYRQALGQGPEFLTYFNYEAQQDKSGLPNDRFSAERPEGSISTLTIQRTEQRDSAMYRCASSFRTRDFYEQYFGPGTRLTVT.

The V call is TRBV29-1, the J call TRBJ2-7; D not resolved. V was clipped by 3 bases and J by 0 bases, with 3 bases between them. Germline lookup yields CDR1 SQVTM and CDR2 ANQGSEA. This CDR3 spans 11 amino acids. This CDR3 reads CSVENSYEQYF. Here the CDR3 DNA reads TGCAGCGTTGAGAACTCCTACGAGCAGTACTTC.

The gene calls are TRBV2 and TRBJ2-4, with 7 bases that match TRBD1. Trimming took 10 bases from V and 2 from J; bases not matched to a gene: 11. The CDR3 is 15 residues long. Per the germline V gene, CDR1 is SNHLY and CDR2 is FYNNEI. The DNA for the CDR3 is TGTGCCACCCAGGGGTTGACAGGGTCCAAAAACATTCAGTACTTC. Translated: CATQGLTGSKNIQYF. Based on the CDR3 plus reference TRBV2 and TRBJ2-4, the full variable domain is EPEVTQTPSHQVTQMGQEVILRCVPISNHLYFYWYRQILGQKVEFLVSFYNNEISEKSEIFDDQFSVERPDGSNFTLKIRSTKLEDSAMYFCATQGLTGSKNIQYFGAGTRLSVL.

The chain has TRBV6-6 and TRBJ1-5; D might be TRBD1 (5 bases). The V end lost 7 bases, the J end lost 4 bases, and 8 bases lay between the germline ends. Germline values: CDR1 MNHNY, CDR2 SVGAGI (reference sequence). The CDR3 sequence is 12 residues long. CDR3 protein: CASTQGNQPQHF. The CDR3 nucleotides read TGTGCCAGCACTCAGGGTAATCAGCCCCAGCATTTT.

V is TRBV19 and J is TRBJ1-2; 11 bases line up with TRBD1. V dropped 5 bases and J dropped 4; count of bases not matched to a gene: 9. Per germline, CDR1 LNHDA and CDR2 SQIVND (reference sequence). The CDR3 consists of 16 residues. The CDR3 nucleotides are TGTGCCAGTAGTTCACGGACAGGGGGCGTCGGCTATGGCTACACCTTC. This encodes CASSSRTGGVGYGYTF.

The chain joins TRBV5-8 to TRBJ1-1; D call uncertain. The germline V gene has CDR1 SGHTS and CDR2 YDEGEE. The ends were cut back, 3 bases at V and 1 base at J, with 13 bases in the middle. This CDR3 is built from 15 residues. As DNA, the CDR3 is TGTGCCAGCAGCTCATGGGGTCCGGCGAACACTGAAGCTTTCTTT. This encodes CASSSWGPANTEAFF.

CDR3 protein: CASSGSGTGPSGYTF. In DNA form, the CDR3 reads TGCGCCAGCAGCGGCTCCGGGACAGGGCCTAGTGGCTACACCTTC. This rearrangement joins TRBV5-1 to TRBJ1-2; the match to TRBD1 covers 9 bases. Losses at the gene ends were 4 bases for V and 7 bases for J; bases not matched to a gene: 11. The germline gives CDR1 SGHRS, CDR2 YFSETQ. The CDR3 spans 15 residues. Filled out from reference TRBV5-1 and TRBJ1-2, the complete variable domain reads KAGVTQTPRYLIKTRGQQVTLSCSPISGHRSVSWYQQTPGQGLQFLFEYFSETQRNKGNFPGRFSGRQFSNSRSEMNVSTLELGDSALYLCASSGSGTGPSGYTFGSGTRLTVV.

The chain employs TRBV4-2 and TRBJ2-4; possibly TRBD2 for D (5 bases). The germline V gene has CDR1 LGHNA and CDR2 YNFKEQ. This CDR3 is 14 amino acids long. Trimming took off 0 bases at V and 9 bases at J, with 12 bases between the two ends. In DNA, the CDR3 is TGTGCCAGCAGCCAAGACTACTCGGGGAGCATTCAGTACTTC. Translated, it gives CASSQDYSGSIQYF.

V usage is TRBV10-3 and J usage is TRBJ2-1; 13 nucleotides line up with TRBD2. The CDR3 consists of 15 residues. Trimming took 4 bases from V and 8 from J; bases not matched to a gene: 5. Germline assignment: CDR1 ENHRY and CDR2 SYGVKD. CDR3 sequence: CAISGTSGGVDEQFF. The CDR3 DNA follows: TGTGCCATCAGTGGAACTAGCGGGGGGGTGGATGAGCAGTTCTTC.